This T cell receptor beta chain was recorded in a study of CD8 T cells in Susac syndrome (dated by TCRdb to the late 2010s). Background on the whole study: The study used repertoire sequencing to test whether antigen drove CD8+ T cell activation and differentiation in Susac syndrome.

Notes on this clonotype: Its recognized antigen is unknown. The sample holds no much larger clone one base away, and base qualities are not on file.

Peripheral blood CD8+ and CD4+ T cells from healthy donors, Susac syndrome patients and multiple sclerosis patients were profiled using high-throughput TCR beta sequencing. Healthy donors were included as age- and sex-matched controls. Bulk CD8+ and CD4+ T cells were purified magnetically by negative isolation, whereas CD8+ TEMRA cells were enriched by FACS. Blood was drawn into EDTA tubes, processed within 24 hours, and PBMCs were isolated by density gradient centrifugation. PBMCs destined for TCR sequencing were cryopreserved in liquid nitrogen and later thawed in a 37 °C water bath. A purity of at least 90% was achieved for sorted or isolated CD4+, CD8+ and CD8+ TEMRA cells. RNA was extracted using the RNeasy kit, and about 0.45 to 1 microgram was reverse transcribed with random hexamers. The immunoSEQ multiplex PCR assay, covering 54 Vbeta and 13 Jbeta segments, was used to amplify TCR beta CDR3 regions. Bias from PCR amplification was corrected by using a synthetic template baseline for primer optimization and for computational correction. The authors processed their data as follows. Reads were annotated to V, D and J genes per IMGT and analyzed with immunoSEQ Analyzer, keeping only productive sequences. To calculate clonality, Shannon entropy was normalized by log2 of the number of productive unique sequences and then subtracted from one. For each patient and control, public and private clones were evaluated within the 100 most prevalent clones. A clone was defined as Susac-specific if it was absent from the healthy and MS cohorts, from over a thousand published viral clones and from other ImmuneACCESS disease sequences. The public reads were reanalyzed by TCRdb: fastp trimming at Q25, MiXCR alignment, in-frame beta chains only. When rows share a CDR3 protein, they turn into one entry using the most common DNA and genes. TCRdb's processing, not the study's, gives the V and J calls here. The sample profile shows approximately 110,000 distinct CDR3 sequences; about 95% of them were found once. Around 0.087% of the sample lies in the top ten.

Broad study findings and their caveats: The TCR sequencing and HLA analysis was acknowledged to have included a relatively small number of individuals.

CDR1 and CDR2, looked up from the germline V gene, are SNHLY and FYNNEI. Relative to germline, V is missing 0 bases and J is missing 2 bases, with 6 bases of the junction outside any gene match. The CDR3 goes from the cysteine to the phenylalanine over 16 residues. The only DNA kept is the CDR3, 48 bases in frame from the first base. The receptor was isolated from a human donor in good health. Source material: CD4+ T cells from PBMCs. The chain is assembled from TRBV2 and TRBJ2-5; TRBD1 fits 7 bases in the junction. The nucleotide sequence reads as follows: TGTGCCAGCAGTGAAGCGCTAGGCAGGGGGCAAGAGACCCAGTACTTC. This encodes CASSEALGRGQETQYF. The variable domain in full, with residues beyond the CDR3 obtained from the reference TRBV2 and TRBJ2-5 genes, is EPEVTQTPSHQVTQMGQEVILRCVPISNHLYFYWYRQILGQKVEFLVSFYNNEISEKSEIFDDQFSVERPDGSNFTLKIRSTKLEDSAMYFCASSEALGRGQETQYFGPGTRLLVL.